This T cell receptor (beta chain) stems from a study of T cell repertoires in cytomegalovirus infection. The trim removed 5 bases at V and 9 bases at J, leaving 6 bases unmatched. The CDR3 runs 15 residues. Germline loops: CDR1 SEHNR, CDR2 FQNEAQ (reference sequence). TCRdb re-analysed the reads in MiXCR, keeping a single row per CDR3 protein. The sample carries fewer than 650,000 distinct CDR3 sequences, about 40% recorded once. This clonotype has a handful of counts. Its antigen is not known. The V and J genes are TRBV7-9 and TRBJ2-1, with 14 positions matching TRBD2. This receptor was taken from a human donor in good health (CMV status not recorded). Some clones in this sample may be carry-over from other donors' samples. Sequences were derived from cultured PBMCs, sampled from culture after CMV antigen stimulation. CDR3 sequence: CASSQTSGRAVEQFF. CDR3 DNA: TGTGCCAGCAGCCAGACTAGCGGGAGGGCCGTTGAGCAGTTCTTC.